Shown below are 13 T cell receptor beta chains from a single sample sequenced in a study of blood T cell repertoires in COVID-19. Method: immunoSEQ multiplex PCR; TCRdb's copy keeps in-frame clones and lacks some. The table shows 200,000 to 300,000 clones, with 82% occurring only once. The sample was peripheral blood. These receptors all come from a woman aged 55-69 years with active or convalescent COVID-19.

The V gene is TRBV19, the J gene TRBJ1-1; 9 bases align to TRBD1. The V and J ends lost 5 bases and 11 bases, in that order; junction bases with no gene match: 6. CDR1 is LNHDA, CDR2 SQIVND, per germline (reference sequence). The CDR3 is made up of 12 amino acids. CDR3 nucleotides: TGTGCCAGTAGTGTACAGGGGGCCGGGGCTTTCTTT. Protein sequence: CASSVQGAGAFF.

This rearrangement joins TRBV1 to TRBJ2-3; the listed D gene, TRBD2, was not tested against the DNA. TRBV1 counts as a pseudogene. This CDR3 has 17 residues. The CDR3 DNA reads TGCACCAGCAGCCACCGCGGGGGGCCTGTTAAGGCAGATACGCAGTATTTT. The encoded protein is CTSSHRGGPVKADTQYF.

This chain connects TRBV5-8 to TRBJ1-1; D possibly corresponds to TRBD1 (5 bases). V was clipped by 6 bases and J by 0 bases, with 18 bases between them. This CDR3 contains 16 residues. CDR1 is SGHTS and CDR2 is YDEGEE in the germline V gene. Here the CDR3 DNA reads TGTGCCAGCAACCTACAAGGGGCTCGTTTGAACACTGAAGCTTTCTTT. Protein sequence: CASNLQGARLNTEAFF.

The V and J genes are TRBV3-1 (or the pseudogene TRBV3-2) and TRBJ1-2; 8 bases line up with TRBD1. The CDR3 is 13 residues long. Trimming removed 6 bases from V and 3 bases from J; junction bases left unmatched: 3. From germline, CDR1 is LGHDT and CDR2 YNNKEL (reference sequence). CDR3 DNA: TGTGCCAGCAGTTTACAGGGGGACTATGGCTACACCTTC. It specifies CASSLQGDYGYTF.

This rearrangement joins TRBV27 to TRBJ1-1; possibly TRBD1 for D (6 bases). This CDR3 comprises 16 residues. V lost 5 bases, J lost 5 bases, and 21 bases lay in between. Germline CDR1 is MNHEY and CDR2 is SMNVEV (reference sequence). The CDR3, as DNA: TGTGCCAGCAGTAGTTTAAGTTTGGGGGCGCAGACTGAAGCTTTCTTT. It translates to CASSSLSLGAQTEAFF.

The rearrangement uses TRBV11-2 and TRBJ1-6, with a weak D call TRBD1 (6 bases). The CDR3 loop spans 15 amino acids. Germline values: CDR1 SGHAT, CDR2 FQNNGV. V was cut by 2 bases and J by 5 bases, with 10 bases left in between. In DNA, the CDR3 is TGTGCCAGCAGCTTAAACAGGGACCATAATTCACCCCTCCACTTT. Encoded protein: CASSLNRDHNSPLHF.

The rearrangement joins TRBV7-2 to TRBJ2-1; 9 bases line up with TRBD1. J gave up 7 bases and V 5 bases, and 12 bases lay outside the gene matches. Germline-derived CDR1 and CDR2 are SGHTA and FQGNSA. The CDR3 sequence is 16 residues long. CDR3: CASSQNDRGVGNEQFF. The CDR3 nucleotides read TGTGCCAGCAGCCAAAACGACAGGGGGGTAGGGAATGAGCAGTTCTTC.

The DNA of the CDR3 is TGTGCCAGCAGCGGACAGGGGGCTGGTAACTATGGCTACACCTTC. It codes for CASSGQGAGNYGYTF. The chain uses TRBV6-2 or TRBV6-3 and TRBJ1-2, with 11 bases aligning to TRBD1. Germline assignment: CDR1 MNHEY and CDR2 SVGEGT. V trimming: 6 bases; J trimming: 1 base; junction bases outside the gene matches: 4. The CDR3 covers 15 residues.

The table lists this clone with many counts. The chain is built from TRBV12-3 or TRBV12-4 and TRBJ1-4; D is ambiguous. This CDR3 has 13 residues. The germline V and J ends were trimmed by 3 bases and 4 bases, with 6 bases remaining between them. CDR3 region: CASSLRDNEKLFF. CDR3 bases: TGTGCCAGCAGTTTGAGGGATAATGAAAAACTGTTTTTT.

The chain recombines TRBV6-1 with TRBJ2-7; 9 bases match TRBD1. Germline V CDR1 and CDR2: MNHNS, SASEGT. V lost 1 base, J lost 4 bases, and 8 bases stayed unmatched. CDR3 length equals 16 residues. In DNA form, the CDR3 reads TGTGCCAGCAGTGAAGAGCTGACAGGGGGGAGGTACGAGCAGTACTTC. This sequence encodes CASSEELTGGRYEQYF.

The DNA for the CDR3 is TGCGCCAGCAGCTTGGGTCAGTACTATGGCTACACCTTC. It yields the protein CASSLGQYYGYTF. The chain is built from TRBV5-1 and TRBJ1-2; D not certain. This CDR3 region has 13 residues. Trimming took 0 bases from V and 3 from J, leaving 6 bases between them. CDR1 and CDR2 (germline): SGHRS, YFSETQ.

The chain uses TRBV3-1 (or the pseudogene TRBV3-2) and TRBJ2-1; a possible D gene is TRBD1 (6 bases). This CDR3 region has 15 residues. Trimming pared 0 bases from V and 4 bases from J, leaving 10 bases between. From germline, CDR1 is LGHDT and CDR2 YNNKEL (reference sequence). CDR3 coding DNA: TGTGCCAGCAGCCAAGATCGAGGACAGTACAATGAGCAGTTCTTC. As protein: CASSQDRGQYNEQFF.

The rearrangement links TRBV4-1 to TRBJ1-1; possibly TRBD1 for D (5 bases). Germline CDR1 is MGHRA and CDR2 is YSYEKL. This CDR3 is 18 amino acids long. V lost 0 bases and J lost 4, with 21 bases in between. The DNA of the CDR3 is TGCGCCAGCAGCCAAGACCTCTTCGGGAGTTTCCAGGGCACTGAAGCTTTCTTT. As protein: CASSQDLFGSFQGTEAFF.